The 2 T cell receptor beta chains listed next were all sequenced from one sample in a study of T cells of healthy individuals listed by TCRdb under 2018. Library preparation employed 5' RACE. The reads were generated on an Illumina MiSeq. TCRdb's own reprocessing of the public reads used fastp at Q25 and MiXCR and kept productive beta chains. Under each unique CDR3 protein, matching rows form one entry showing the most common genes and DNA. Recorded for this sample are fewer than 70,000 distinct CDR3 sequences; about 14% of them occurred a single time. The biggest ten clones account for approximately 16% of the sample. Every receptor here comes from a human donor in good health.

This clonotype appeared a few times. This CDR3 is CASSPGQGVTEAFF. The CDR3 region has the DNA TGCGCCAGCAGCCCGGGACAGGGAGTCACTGAAGCTTTCTTT. The chain couples TRBV5-1 to TRBJ1-1, with TRBD1 matching over 9 bases. The CDR3 extends over 14 amino acids. The germline CDR1 and CDR2 sequences are SGHRS and YFSETQ. The V gene end was trimmed by 4 bases and the J gene end by 4 bases; junction bases not matched to a gene: 5.

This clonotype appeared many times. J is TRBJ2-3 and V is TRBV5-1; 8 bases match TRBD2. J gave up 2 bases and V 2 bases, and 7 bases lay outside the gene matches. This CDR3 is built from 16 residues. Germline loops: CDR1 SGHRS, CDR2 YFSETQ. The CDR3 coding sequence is TGCGCCAGCAGCTTACCGAGCGGGGGTTTCACAGATACGCAGTATTTT. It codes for CASSLPSGGFTDTQYF.